These 9 T cell receptor beta chains originate from one sample sequenced in a study of CD8+ T cells in alopecia areata. Treatment reported: oral pan-JAK inhibitor, 5-10 mg twice daily. Extraction and reverse transcription of RNA yielded cDNA as the sequencing template. Using immunoSEQ multiplex PCR, the repertoire was profiled, and TCRdb retains in-frame clones only, with some absent. This repertoire shows 80,000 or so clones, around 60% found once; its top ten account for 20% to 25%. The sequenced sample was CD8+ T cells sorted from blood, obtained at week 24, from a patient treated with tofacitinib. The receptors were sampled from a human donor with alopecia areata.

The chain carries TRBV4-1 and TRBJ2-5; TRBD1 aligns across 7 bases. Trimming removed 5 bases from V and 0 bases from J; junction bases left unmatched: 9. CDR3 size: 16 residues. Germline V gene data show CDR1 as MGHRA and CDR2 as YSYEKL. The CDR3 reads CASSERQGLYQETQYF. DNA for the CDR3: TGCGCCAGCAGCGAAAGACAGGGCCTGTACCAAGAGACCCAGTACTTC.

This chain uses TRBV4-1 with TRBJ2-7; D call uncertain. CDR3 length equals 15 residues. Germline V gene sequence: CDR1 MGHRA, CDR2 YSYEKL. Trimming left V 0 bases short and J 5 bases short, with 14 bases between. The CDR3 loop reads CASSQDNPSVHEQYF. As DNA, the CDR3 is TGCGCCAGCAGCCAAGATAACCCGTCTGTTCACGAGCAGTACTTC.

This chain links TRBV7-8 with TRBJ2-3; TRBD2 is a possible D gene (5 bases). Germline assignment: CDR1 SGHVS and CDR2 FQNEAQ. V was shortened by 0 bases and J by 1 base, with 11 bases between the two germline ends. CDR3 length: 16 amino acids. CDR3 residues: CASSLANSGGTDTQYF. The DNA for the CDR3 is TGTGCCAGCAGCTTAGCGAACAGCGGTGGCACAGATACGCAGTATTTT.

This clone appeared a few times. This chain uses TRBV28 with TRBJ2-3; 9 nucleotides match TRBD2. Germline V gives CDR1 MDHEN, CDR2 SYDVKM. The CDR3 runs to 15 residues. V trimming: 8 bases; J trimming: 2 bases; junction bases outside the gene matches: 8. The CDR3 region has the DNA TGTGCCAGCTCAAGTTTAGCGGGAGTCACAGATACGCAGTATTTT. Protein: CASSSLAGVTDTQYF.

This clone has more than one count but fewer than ten. The chain carries TRBV10-3 and TRBJ2-3; 8 bases are a match to TRBD2. Germline values: CDR1 ENHRY, CDR2 SYGVKD. The CDR3 is 14 residues long. Trimming at V came to 8 bases and at J to 3 bases, leaving 7 bases not matched to a gene. CDR3 DNA sequence: TGTGCCATCCGAAGCGGGAGTCAGACAGATACGCAGTATTTT. This translates into CAIRSGSQTDTQYF.

This clone was seen just once. The gene calls are TRBV28 and TRBJ1-2; D perhaps matches TRBD1 (6 bases). The CDR3 loop spans 11 amino acids. Trimming took 4 bases from V and 6 from J, leaving 6 bases between them. CDR1 MDHEN and CDR2 SYDVKM come from the germline V gene. CDR3 loop: CASSSGDGYTF. CDR3 DNA: TGTGCCAGCAGTTCAGGGGATGGCTACACCTTC.

This clone was counted between two and nine times. V gene TRBV7-3 combines with J gene TRBJ2-3, with D possibly matching TRBD2 (6 bases). In germline, CDR1 is SGHTA, CDR2 FQGTGA. The V end lost 3 bases, the J end lost 2 bases, and 12 bases lay between the germline ends. CDR3 size: 15 residues. Here the CDR3 DNA reads TGTGCCAGCAGCTTGATTGGGACTTACACAGATACGCAGTATTTT. Its translation: CASSLIGTYTDTQYF.

The chain couples TRBV4-2 to TRBJ1-1; D unresolved. Germline CDR1 LGHNA, CDR2 YNFKEQ. Trimming removed 3 bases at V and 0 bases at J, with 11 bases between. The CDR3 length is 15 residues. Here the CDR3 DNA reads TGTGCCAGCAGCCACGCCGGGAGCATGAACACTGAAGCTTTCTTT. Translation gives CASSHAGSMNTEAFF.

The genes are TRBV30 and TRBJ2-2; D possibly matches TRBD1 or TRBD2 (6 bases each). Looked up from germline, CDR1 is GTSNPN and CDR2 is SVGIG (reference sequence). The CDR3 has 15 residues. V lost 3 bases and J 5 bases, leaving 16 bases between the germline ends. The CDR3 DNA follows: TGTGCCTGGAGGCAACAGGGAGGAAGTACCGGGGAGCTGTTTTTT. Translated, it gives CAWRQQGGSTGELFF.